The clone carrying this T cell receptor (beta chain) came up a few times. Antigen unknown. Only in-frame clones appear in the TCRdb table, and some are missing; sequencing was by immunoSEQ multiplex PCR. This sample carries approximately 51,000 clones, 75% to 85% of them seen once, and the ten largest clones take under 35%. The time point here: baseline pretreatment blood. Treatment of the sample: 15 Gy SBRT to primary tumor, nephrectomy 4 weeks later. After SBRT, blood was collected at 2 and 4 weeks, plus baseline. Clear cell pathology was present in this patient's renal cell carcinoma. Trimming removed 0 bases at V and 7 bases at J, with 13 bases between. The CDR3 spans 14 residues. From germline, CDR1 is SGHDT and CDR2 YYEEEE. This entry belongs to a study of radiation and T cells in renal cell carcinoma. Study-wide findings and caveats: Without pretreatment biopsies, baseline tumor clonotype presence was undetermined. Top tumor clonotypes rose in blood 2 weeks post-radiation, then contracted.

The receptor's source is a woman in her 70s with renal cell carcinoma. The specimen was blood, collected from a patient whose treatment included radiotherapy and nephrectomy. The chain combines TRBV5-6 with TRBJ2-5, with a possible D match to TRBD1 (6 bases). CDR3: CASSLAGAPGTQYF. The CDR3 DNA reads TGTGCCAGCAGCTTGGCAGGGGCCCCCGGGACCCAGTACTTC. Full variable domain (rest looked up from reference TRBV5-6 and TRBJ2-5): DAGVTQSPTHLIKTRGQQVTLRCSPKSGHDTVSWYQQALGQGPQFIFQYYEEEERQRGNFPDRFSGHQFPNYSSELNVNALLLGDSALYLCASSLAGAPGTQYFGPGTRLLVL.